The clone carrying this T cell receptor beta chain has just a few counts. Its antigen remains unidentified. This record belongs to a study of type 1 and type 2 diabetes patients. Whole-study results and caveats: Between type 2 diabetes and control samples, V and J usage averaged approximately 0.97 correlation.

This CDR3 region has 14 residues. The germline V gene has CDR1 LNHDA and CDR2 SQIVND (reference sequence). The V and J ends lost 9 bases and 4 bases, in that order; junction bases with no gene match: 8. Amplification started from genomic DNA. Multiplex PCR with 30 forward and 13 reverse primers amplified the TCR beta CDR3. MiXCR was run by TCRdb on the multiplex PCR reads, yielding one entry per CDR3 protein. The sample yields about 270,000 distinct CDR3 sequences, 45% to 60% seen once. The rearrangement joins TRBV19 to TRBJ2-1; 8 bases are a match to TRBD2. The TCR sequence derives from a man aged 18-30 years with type 2 diabetes. Sequences were obtained from peripheral blood mononuclear cells (PBMCs). This CDR3 reads CASVSGGAYNEQFF. The CDR3 nucleotides read TGTGCCAGCGTCAGCGGGGGAGCTTACAATGAGCAGTTCTTC.